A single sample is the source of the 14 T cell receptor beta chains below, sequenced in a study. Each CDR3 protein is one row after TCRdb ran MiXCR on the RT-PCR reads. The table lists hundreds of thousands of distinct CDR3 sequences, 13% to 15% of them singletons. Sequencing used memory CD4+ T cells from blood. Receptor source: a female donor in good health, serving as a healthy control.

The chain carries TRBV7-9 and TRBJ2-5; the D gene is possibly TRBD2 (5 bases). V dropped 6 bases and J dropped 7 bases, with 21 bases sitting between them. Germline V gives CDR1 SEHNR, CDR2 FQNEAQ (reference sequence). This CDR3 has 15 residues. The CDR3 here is CASRAPGSRSGTQYF. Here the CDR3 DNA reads TGTGCCAGCAGGGCTCCGGGATCTCGGTCGGGGACCCAGTACTTC.

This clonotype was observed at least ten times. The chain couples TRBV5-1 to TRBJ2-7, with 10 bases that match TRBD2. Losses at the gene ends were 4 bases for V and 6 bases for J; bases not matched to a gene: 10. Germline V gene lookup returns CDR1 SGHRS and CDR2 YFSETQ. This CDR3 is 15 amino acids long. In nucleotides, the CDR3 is TGCGCCAGCAGCGTGCTAAGCGGGAGGGCCCTCGAGCAGTACTTC. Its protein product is CASSVLSGRALEQYF.

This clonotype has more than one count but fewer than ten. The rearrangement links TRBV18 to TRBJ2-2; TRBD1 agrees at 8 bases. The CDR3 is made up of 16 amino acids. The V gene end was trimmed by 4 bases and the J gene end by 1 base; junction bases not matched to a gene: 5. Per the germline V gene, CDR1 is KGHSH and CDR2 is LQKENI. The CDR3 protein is CASSQQGVMNTGELFF. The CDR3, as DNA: TGTGCCAGCTCACAACAGGGGGTGATGAACACCGGGGAGCTGTTTTTT.

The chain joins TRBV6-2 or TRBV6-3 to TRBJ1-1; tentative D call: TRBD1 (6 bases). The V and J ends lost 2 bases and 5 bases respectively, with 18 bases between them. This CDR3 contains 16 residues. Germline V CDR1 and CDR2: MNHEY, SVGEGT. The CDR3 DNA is TGTGCCAGCAGTTACGGTGGTACAGGGAAATTTACTGAAGCTTTCTTT. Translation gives CASSYGGTGKFTEAFF.

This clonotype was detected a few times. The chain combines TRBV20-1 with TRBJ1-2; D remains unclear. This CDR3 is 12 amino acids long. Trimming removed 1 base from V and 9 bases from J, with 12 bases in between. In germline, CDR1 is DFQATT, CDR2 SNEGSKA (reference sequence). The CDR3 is CSARVDLRSYTF. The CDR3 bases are TGCAGTGCTAGAGTGGATCTCAGGAGCTACACCTTC.

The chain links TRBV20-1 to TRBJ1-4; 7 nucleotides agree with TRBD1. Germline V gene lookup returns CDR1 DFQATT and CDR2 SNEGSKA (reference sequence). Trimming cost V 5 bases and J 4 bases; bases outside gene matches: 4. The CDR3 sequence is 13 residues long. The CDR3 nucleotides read TGCAGTGCTTCGCGGGACAGTAATGAAAAACTGTTTTTT. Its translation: CSASRDSNEKLFF.

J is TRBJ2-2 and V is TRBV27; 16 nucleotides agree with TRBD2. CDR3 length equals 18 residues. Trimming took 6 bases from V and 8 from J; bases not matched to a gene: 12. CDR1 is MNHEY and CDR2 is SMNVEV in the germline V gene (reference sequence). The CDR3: CASRNPEGLAGGSGELFF. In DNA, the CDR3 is TGTGCCAGCAGAAACCCCGAGGGACTAGCGGGAGGGTCTGGGGAGCTGTTTTTT.

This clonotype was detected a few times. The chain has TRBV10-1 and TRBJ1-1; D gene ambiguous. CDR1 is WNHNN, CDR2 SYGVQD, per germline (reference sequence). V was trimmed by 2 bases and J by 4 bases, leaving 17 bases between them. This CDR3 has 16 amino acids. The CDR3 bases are TGCGCCAGCAGTGAGGAGCCAGGAGGATGGAGCACTGAAGCTTTCTTT. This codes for CASSEEPGGWSTEAFF.

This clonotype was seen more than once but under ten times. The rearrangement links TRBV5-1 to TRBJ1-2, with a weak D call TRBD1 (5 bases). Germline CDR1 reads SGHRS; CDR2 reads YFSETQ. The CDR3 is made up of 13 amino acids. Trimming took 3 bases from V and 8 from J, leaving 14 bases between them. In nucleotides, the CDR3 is TGCGCCAGCAGCTCCGAAGGACACGGAGGCTACACCTTC. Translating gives CASSSEGHGGYTF.

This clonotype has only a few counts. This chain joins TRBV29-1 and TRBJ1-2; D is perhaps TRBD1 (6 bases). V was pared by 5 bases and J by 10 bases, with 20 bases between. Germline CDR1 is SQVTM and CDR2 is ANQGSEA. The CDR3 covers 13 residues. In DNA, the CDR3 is TGCAGCGTTTCCACCTTAGGGGGGGAGTCCTACACCTTC. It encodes CSVSTLGGESYTF.

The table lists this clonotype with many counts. The CDR3 nucleotides read TGCAGTGCTATCCCTTGGACAGCTCAAAGCTCCTACGAGCAGTACTTC. Translated: CSAIPWTAQSSYEQYF. The chain couples TRBV20-1 to TRBJ2-7; D is possibly TRBD1 (6 bases). V was trimmed by 4 bases and J by 0 bases, leaving 19 bases between them. This CDR3 is built from 16 residues. Germline CDR1 is DFQATT and CDR2 is SNEGSKA (reference sequence).

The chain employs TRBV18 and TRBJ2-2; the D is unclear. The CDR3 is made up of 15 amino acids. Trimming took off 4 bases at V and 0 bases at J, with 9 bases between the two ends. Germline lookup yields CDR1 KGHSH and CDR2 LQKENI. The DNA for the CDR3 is TGTGCCAGCTCACTCCAGGTTACGAACACCGGGGAGCTGTTTTTT. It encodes CASSLQVTNTGELFF.

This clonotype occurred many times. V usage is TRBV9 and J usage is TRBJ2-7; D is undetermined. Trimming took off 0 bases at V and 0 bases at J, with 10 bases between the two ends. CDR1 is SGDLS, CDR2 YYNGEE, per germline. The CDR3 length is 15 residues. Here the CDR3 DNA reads TGTGCCAGCAGCGTAGGTCTGGCGAGCTCCTACGAGCAGTACTTC. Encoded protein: CASSVGLASSYEQYF.

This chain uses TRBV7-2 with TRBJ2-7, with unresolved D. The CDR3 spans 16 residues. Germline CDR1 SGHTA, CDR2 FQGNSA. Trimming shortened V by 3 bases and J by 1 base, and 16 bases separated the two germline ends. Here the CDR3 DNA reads TGTGCCAGCAGCTTCCGCCCGTTGGGAAGTTCCTACGAGCAGTACTTC. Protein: CASSFRPLGSSYEQYF.